Included here is one TCR beta chain sequence, with context. This clone was detected only once. Its specific antigen is unknown. There are no base qualities to consult, and no much larger clone falls within one base. The sample belongs to a study of blood T cell repertoires in COVID-19 (dated by TCRdb to the early 2020s). For the wider study: The collaborator samples originated in the United States, Italy and Spain and spanned the acute and convalescent phases of COVID-19. The material from the prospective study consisted of cDNA or gDNA derived from T cells, B-cell-depleted T cells, or PBMCs. Deeply sampled blood TCRbeta repertoires from subjects exposed to, actively infected with, or recovered from COVID-19 were included in the dataset. The repertoires were made available in a free public database intended to serve as a resource for research on the immune response to SARS-CoV-2. The samples were drawn from the first 160 participants of the ongoing ImmuneRACE study and from some 1,300 subjects provided by 6 global collaborators. Sample metadata almost always included a de-identified subject ID, COVID-19 status, age in years and sex. Where HLA class I and class II types were available, the types were taken from metadata supplied by the sample provider, not from assay-based typing. General conclusions and limits of the study: Clinical and demographic metadata were provided uncurated, with the amount varying by source and participant.

The immunoSEQ Assay, a bias-controlled multiplex PCR, was used to amplify TCRbeta CDR3 regions from genomic DNA. On the authors' methods: The number of nucleated cells in each sample was estimated by amplification of reference gene primers within the assay. To quantify the absolute abundance of each unique TCRbeta CDR3 rearrangement, sequence reads were collapsed and filtered. For each sample, productive Simpson clonality was calculated by taking the square root of Simpson's diversity index across productive rearrangements. The table was pulled from immuneACCESS by TCRdb, which kept in-frame rearrangements only. Such tables lose some clones; where checked, under half of the loss comes from unresolved V genes, and the rest has no known cause. V and J calls and clone size are copied from that table; D and trimming were computed from the DNA. The sample profile shows roughly 71,000 clones; approximately 85% of them were found once. Jointly, the top ten make up roughly 25% of the sample.

Collaborating institutions collected whole blood in K2EDTA tubes following their own protocols. For TCRbeta analysis, collaborator samples were shipped as frozen whole blood, as isolated PBMCs, or as DNA extracted from either sample type. The germline V gene supplies CDR1 MNHEY and CDR2 SVGAGI. V ends up 6 bases short and J 2 bases short, with an unmatched junction base count of 2. From its cysteine to its phenylalanine, the CDR3 spans 14 amino acids. The sequence is cut down to CDR3 DNA, 42 bases in frame from base 1. The chain uses TRBV6-5 and TRBJ2-1, with 9 junctional bases fitting TRBD1. Sequencing was done on a sample of peripheral blood. The TCR originated in a man between 50 and 59 years old with acute or convalescent COVID-19. The CDR3 is CASSRTGAYNEQFF. The nucleotide sequence reads as follows: TGTGCCAGCAGCCGGACAGGGGCCTACAATGAGCAGTTCTTC.